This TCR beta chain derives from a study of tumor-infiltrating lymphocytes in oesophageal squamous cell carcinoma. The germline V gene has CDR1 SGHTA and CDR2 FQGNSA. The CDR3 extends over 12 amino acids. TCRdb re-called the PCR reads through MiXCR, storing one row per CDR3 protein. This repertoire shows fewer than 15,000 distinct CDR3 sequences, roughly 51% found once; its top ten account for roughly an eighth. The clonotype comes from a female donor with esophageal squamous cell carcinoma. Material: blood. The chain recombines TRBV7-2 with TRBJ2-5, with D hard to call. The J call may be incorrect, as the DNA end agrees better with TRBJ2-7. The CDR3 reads CASSLPSYEQYF. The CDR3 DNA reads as TGTGCCAGCAGCCTCCCCTCCTACGAGCAGTACTTC.